This entry lists 20 T cell receptor beta chains sequenced from one sample in a study of T-cell memory formation after mild COVID-19. TCRdb independently ran MiXCR on the 5' RACE reads; one entry per CDR3 protein. Among approximately 170,000 distinct CDR3 sequences listed, 10% to 15% were seen once. The sample taken for sequencing was PBMCs or a T cell subset sorted from them (not recorded which). The receptors here all came from a man between 18 and 29 years old who had mild COVID-19 (a few samples of this study predate the infection). Cell type and time point are not known.

CDR3: CASSQVPPASGSGYTF. DNA for the CDR3: TGCGCCAGCAGCCAAGTACCGCCGGCGTCGGGGTCTGGCTACACCTTC. The V and J genes are TRBV4-3 and TRBJ1-2; D gene ambiguous. The CDR3 consists of 16 residues. The V and J ends lost 1 base and 7 bases respectively, with 19 bases between them. Germline lookup yields CDR1 LGHNA and CDR2 YSLEER.

The V gene is TRBV5-4, the J gene TRBJ1-2; no firm D call. This CDR3 region has 15 residues. The germline gives CDR1 SGHNT, CDR2 YYREEE (reference sequence). V lost 4 bases to trimming and J lost 4 bases, with 17 bases between them. CDR3 nucleotides: TGTGCCAGCAGCCCTGGCGGTCTCCGCGGCTATGGCTACACCTTC. It yields the protein CASSPGGLRGYGYTF.

This clonotype has ten or more counts. The chain employs TRBV7-9 and TRBJ2-3, with D unresolved. The CDR3 runs to 14 residues. Per the germline V gene, CDR1 is SEHNR and CDR2 is FQNEAQ (reference sequence). Trimming removed 4 bases at V and 0 bases at J, with 8 bases between. The CDR3 region is CASSWAGSTDTQYF. CDR3 bases: TGTGCCAGCAGCTGGGCAGGAAGCACAGATACGCAGTATTTT.

The chain recombines TRBV5-1 with TRBJ2-3, with D tentatively TRBD1 (5 bases). CDR3 length: 15 residues. The V end was cut by 0 bases, the J end by 0 bases, with 8 bases between. The germline gives CDR1 SGHRS, CDR2 YFSETQ. DNA of the CDR3: TGCGCCAGCAGCTTGGACAGGCCTAGCACAGATACGCAGTATTTT. Translation: CASSLDRPSTDTQYF.

The CDR3 DNA reads TGCAGTGCGGTTCAGGGAAGCAATCAGCCCCAGCATTTT. Translation: CSAVQGSNQPQHF. The chain is built from TRBV20-1 and TRBJ1-5; D is perhaps TRBD1 (5 bases). The germline gives CDR1 DFQATT, CDR2 SNEGSKA (reference sequence). The CDR3 runs 13 residues. Between the trimmed V and J ends, which lost 6 bases and 1 base, there was a span of 10 bases.

This clonotype showed up many times. V and J are TRBV20-1 and TRBJ2-1; either TRBD1 or TRBD2 may supply D (5 bases each). This CDR3 has 12 residues. The germline CDR1 and CDR2 sequences are DFQATT and SNEGSKA (reference sequence). V was clipped by 5 bases and J by 7 bases, with 12 bases between them. The CDR3 spells CSAGTYLNEQFF. CDR3 coding DNA: TGCAGTGCTGGGACCTACTTGAATGAGCAGTTCTTC.

This sequence joins TRBV27 and TRBJ2-7, with 10 nucleotides matching TRBD1. Germline V gene lookup returns CDR1 MNHEY and CDR2 SMNVEV (reference sequence). V lost 5 bases, J lost 1 base, and 8 bases stayed unmatched. The CDR3 has 16 amino acids. CDR3 DNA: TGTGCCAGCAGTCCGGCCGGGACAGGGGCTTCCTACGAGCAGTACTTC. Amino acid sequence: CASSPAGTGASYEQYF.

This clonotype has a single count. This chain connects TRBV7-2 to TRBJ2-5; D is ambiguous. CDR1 and CDR2 (germline): SGHTA, FQGNSA. The CDR3 runs to 15 residues. V was pared by 1 base and J by 1 base, with 10 bases between. The CDR3 nucleotides read TGTGCCAGCAGCTTAGTGTGGACCGGCCAAGAGACCCAGTACTTC. Protein sequence: CASSLVWTGQETQYF.

Ten or more counts support this clonotype. The V and J genes are TRBV5-1 and TRBJ2-5; TRBD2 is a possible D gene (5 bases). Between the trimmed V and J ends, which lost 0 bases and 2 bases, there was a span of 14 bases. Germline loops: CDR1 SGHRS, CDR2 YFSETQ. The CDR3 totals 16 residues. CDR3 region: CASSLVSTGWQETQYF. CDR3 DNA: TGCGCCAGCAGCTTGGTTTCGACGGGATGGCAAGAGACCCAGTACTTC.

The chain recombines TRBV4-2 with TRBJ2-3; 11 bases align to TRBD2. This CDR3 spans 20 amino acids. The V and J ends lost 7 bases and 3 bases, in that order; junction bases with no gene match: 21. Germline V gene data show CDR1 as LGHNA and CDR2 as YNFKEQ. DNA of the CDR3: TGTGCCAGCACCCAGGGCGGGCTAGCGGGGGGAGGTACCGGGACAGATACGCAGTATTTT. Protein product: CASTQGGLAGGGTGTDTQYF.

The V gene is TRBV7-9, the J gene TRBJ2-2; 9 positions agree with TRBD2. The CDR3 runs 15 residues. Germline values: CDR1 SEHNR, CDR2 FQNEAQ (reference sequence). V trimming: 5 bases; J trimming: 5 bases; junction bases outside the gene matches: 6. As DNA, the CDR3 is TGTGCCAGCAGCCGACTAGCGGTGGCGACCGGGGAGCTGTTTTTT. The encoded protein is CASSRLAVATGELFF.

The sample holds many counts of this clonotype. The chain carries TRBV7-2 and TRBJ2-3; D uncertain. Per the germline V gene, CDR1 is SGHTA and CDR2 is FQGNSA. The CDR3 is 11 residues long. V was trimmed by 2 bases and J by 5 bases, leaving 2 bases between them. This CDR3 is CASSLLDTQYF. As DNA, the CDR3 is TGTGCCAGCAGCTTATTAGATACGCAGTATTTT.

This clonotype was seen more than once but under ten times. V gene TRBV5-1 combines with J gene TRBJ1-2; 7 bases agree with TRBD1. The CDR3 runs to 14 residues. Trimming cost V 4 bases and J 6 bases; bases outside gene matches: 9. Germline V gene data show CDR1 as SGHRS and CDR2 as YFSETQ. CDR3 nucleotides: TGCGCCAGCAGCCTCGAGGGGGCTGGGGATGGCTACACCTTC. It specifies CASSLEGAGDGYTF.

The rearrangement links TRBV18 to TRBJ2-5, with D perhaps matching TRBD1 or TRBD2 (5 bases each). The CDR3 loop spans 13 amino acids. Germline V CDR1 and CDR2: KGHSH, LQKENI. Trimming removed 8 bases at V and 4 bases at J, with 14 bases between. CDR3 nucleotides: TGTGCCAGCCAACTCCCAGGGACAGAGACCCAGTACTTC. Translation gives CASQLPGTETQYF.

This chain links TRBV18 with TRBJ1-1, with 9 bases fitting TRBD1. V shed 6 bases and J 0 bases; nucleotides not matched to a gene: 8. The CDR3 extends over 16 amino acids. From germline, CDR1 is KGHSH and CDR2 LQKENI. CDR3: CASSPGQGTMNTEAFF. In nucleotides, the CDR3 is TGTGCCAGCTCGCCAGGACAGGGGACAATGAACACTGAAGCTTTCTTT.

In this sample, this clonotype turned up a few times. The rearrangement joins TRBV7-2 to TRBJ1-1; no definite D call. CDR1 SGHTA and CDR2 FQGNSA come from the germline V gene. CDR3 length: 13 amino acids. The V and J ends lost 3 bases and 8 bases respectively, with 13 bases between them. CDR3 DNA sequence: TGTGCCAGCAGCTTGAACAACGGCCGGGAAGCTTTCTTT. Amino acids: CASSLNNGREAFF.

This clonotype was counted only a few times. The rearrangement uses TRBV7-2 and TRBJ2-3; the match to TRBD2 covers 10 bases. CDR1 is SGHTA and CDR2 is FQGNSA in the germline V gene. V shed 4 bases, J shed 0 bases, and the junction held 7 bases outside the gene matches. This CDR3 is built from 17 residues. The CDR3 DNA reads TGTGCCAGCAGCTGGCCGGGACTAGCGACTAGCACAGATACGCAGTATTTT. Protein sequence: CASSWPGLATSTDTQYF. Looking up the rest from reference TRBV7-2 and TRBJ2-3 gives the full variable domain: GAGVSQSPSNKVTEKGKDVELRCDPISGHTALYWYRQSLGQGLEFLIYFQGNSAPDKSGLPSDRFSAERTGGSVSTLTIQRTQQEDSAVYLCASSWPGLATSTDTQYFGPGTRLTVL.

This clonotype has only a few counts. The CDR3 nucleotides are TGTGCCACCAGCTCCCGGGACAGGGGTGAGCAGTTCTTC. It codes for CATSSRDRGEQFF. The rearrangement uses TRBV15 and TRBJ2-1, with 10 nucleotides matching TRBD1. Per germline, CDR1 LNHNV and CDR2 YYDKDF (reference sequence). The CDR3 consists of 13 residues. The V and J ends lost 5 bases and 9 bases, in that order; junction bases with no gene match: 4.

J is TRBJ1-1 and V is TRBV6-5; D unresolved. In germline, CDR1 is MNHEY, CDR2 SVGAGI. This CDR3 comprises 12 residues. V was clipped by 7 bases and J by 3 bases, with 9 bases between them. CDR3 sequence: CASTNGDTEAFF. For the CDR3, the DNA is TGTGCCAGCACCAACGGGGACACTGAAGCTTTCTTT.

This clonotype was counted a few times. The chain links TRBV7-9 to TRBJ1-6; 7 bases map to TRBD1. Losses at the gene ends were 5 bases for V and 5 bases for J; bases not matched to a gene: 3. There are 14 residues in the CDR3. Germline CDR1 SEHNR, CDR2 FQNEAQ (reference sequence). The DNA for the CDR3 is TGTGCCAGCAGCCCCGGGACAGATAATTCACCCCTCCACTTT. Translated: CASSPGTDNSPLHF.